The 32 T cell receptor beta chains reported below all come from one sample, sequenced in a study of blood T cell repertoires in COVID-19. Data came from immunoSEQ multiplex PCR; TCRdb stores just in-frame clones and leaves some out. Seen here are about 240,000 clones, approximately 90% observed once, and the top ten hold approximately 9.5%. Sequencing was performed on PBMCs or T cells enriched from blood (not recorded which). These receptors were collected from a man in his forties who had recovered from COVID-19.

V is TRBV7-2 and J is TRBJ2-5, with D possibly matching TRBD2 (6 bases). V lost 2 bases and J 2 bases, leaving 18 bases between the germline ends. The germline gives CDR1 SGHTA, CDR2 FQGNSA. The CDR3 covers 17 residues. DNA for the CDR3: TGTGCCAGCAGCTTAAACACCCAGACTAGAGAACAAGAGACCCAGTACTTC. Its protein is CASSLNTQTREQETQYF. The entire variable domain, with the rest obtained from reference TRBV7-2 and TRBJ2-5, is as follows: GAGVSQSPSNKVTEKGKDVELRCDPISGHTALYWYRQSLGQGLEFLIYFQGNSAPDKSGLPSDRFSAERTGGSVSTLTIQRTQQEDSAVYLCASSLNTQTREQETQYFGPGTRLLVL.

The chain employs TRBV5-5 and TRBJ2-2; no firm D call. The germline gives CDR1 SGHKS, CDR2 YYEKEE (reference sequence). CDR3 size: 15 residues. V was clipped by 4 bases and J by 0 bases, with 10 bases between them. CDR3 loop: CASSPTETNTGELFF. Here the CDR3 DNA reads TGTGCCAGCAGCCCAACAGAAACGAACACCGGGGAGCTGTTTTTT.

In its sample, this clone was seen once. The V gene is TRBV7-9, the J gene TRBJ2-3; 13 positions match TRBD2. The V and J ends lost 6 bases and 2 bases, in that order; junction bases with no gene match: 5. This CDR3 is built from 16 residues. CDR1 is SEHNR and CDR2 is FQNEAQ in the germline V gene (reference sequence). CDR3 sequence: CASSGTSGTYTDTQYF. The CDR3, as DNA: TGTGCCAGCAGTGGGACTAGCGGGACATACACAGATACGCAGTATTTT.

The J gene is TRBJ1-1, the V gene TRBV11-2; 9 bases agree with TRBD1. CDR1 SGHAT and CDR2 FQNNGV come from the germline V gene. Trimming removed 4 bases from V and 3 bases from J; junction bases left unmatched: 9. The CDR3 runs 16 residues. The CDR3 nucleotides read TGTGCCAGCAGCTACGTCCCGGGACAGGGCTACACTGAAGCTTTCTTT. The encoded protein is CASSYVPGQGYTEAFF.

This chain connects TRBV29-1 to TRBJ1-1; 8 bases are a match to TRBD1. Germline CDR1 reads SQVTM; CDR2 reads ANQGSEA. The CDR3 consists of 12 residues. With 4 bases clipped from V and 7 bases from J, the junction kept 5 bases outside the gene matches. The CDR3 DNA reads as TGCAGCGTTGCCGGACAGGGACGTGAAGCTTTCTTT. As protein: CSVAGQGREAFF.

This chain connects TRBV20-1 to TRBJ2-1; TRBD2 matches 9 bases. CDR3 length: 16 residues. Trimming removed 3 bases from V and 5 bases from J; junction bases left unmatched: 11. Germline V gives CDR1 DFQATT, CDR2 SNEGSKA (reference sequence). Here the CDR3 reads CSASNIAGGIHNEQFF. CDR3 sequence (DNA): TGCAGTGCTAGTAACATTGCGGGAGGGATCCACAATGAGCAGTTCTTC.

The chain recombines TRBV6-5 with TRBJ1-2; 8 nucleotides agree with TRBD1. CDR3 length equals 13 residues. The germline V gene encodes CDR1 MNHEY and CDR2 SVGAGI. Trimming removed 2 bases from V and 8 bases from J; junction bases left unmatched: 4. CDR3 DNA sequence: TGTGCCAGCAGTTACCCAGGGGGCCAAGGCTACACCTTC. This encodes CASSYPGGQGYTF.

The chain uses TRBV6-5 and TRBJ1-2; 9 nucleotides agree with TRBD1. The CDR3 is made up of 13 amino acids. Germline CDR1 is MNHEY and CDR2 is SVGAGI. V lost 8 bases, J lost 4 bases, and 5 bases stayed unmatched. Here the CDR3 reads CASQGQGSYGYTF. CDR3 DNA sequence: TGTGCCAGCCAGGGACAGGGTAGCTATGGCTACACCTTC.

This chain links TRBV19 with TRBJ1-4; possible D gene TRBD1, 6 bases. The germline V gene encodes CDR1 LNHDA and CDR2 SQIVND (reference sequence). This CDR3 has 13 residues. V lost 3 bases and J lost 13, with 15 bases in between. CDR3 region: CASSIGYGGGLFF. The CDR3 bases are TGTGCCAGTAGTATCGGATATGGGGGCGGACTGTTTTTT.

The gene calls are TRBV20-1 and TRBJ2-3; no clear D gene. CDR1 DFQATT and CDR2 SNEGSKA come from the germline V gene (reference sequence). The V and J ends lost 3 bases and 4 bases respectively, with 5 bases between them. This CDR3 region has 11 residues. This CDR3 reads CSARFSDTQYF. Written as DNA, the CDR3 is TGCAGTGCTAGGTTCTCAGATACGCAGTATTTT.

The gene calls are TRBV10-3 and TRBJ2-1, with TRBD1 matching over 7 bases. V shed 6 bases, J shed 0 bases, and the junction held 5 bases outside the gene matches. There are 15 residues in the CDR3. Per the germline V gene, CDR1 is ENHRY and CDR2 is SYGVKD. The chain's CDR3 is CAIRADRSSYNEQFF. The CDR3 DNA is TGTGCCATCAGGGCGGACAGGAGCTCCTACAATGAGCAGTTCTTC.

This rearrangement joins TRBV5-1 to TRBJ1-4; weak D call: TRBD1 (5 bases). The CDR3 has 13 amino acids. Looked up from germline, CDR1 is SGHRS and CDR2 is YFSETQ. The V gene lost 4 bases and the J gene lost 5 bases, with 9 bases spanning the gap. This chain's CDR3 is CASSQDINEKLFF. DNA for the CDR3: TGCGCCAGCAGCCAGGACATCAATGAAAAACTGTTTTTT.

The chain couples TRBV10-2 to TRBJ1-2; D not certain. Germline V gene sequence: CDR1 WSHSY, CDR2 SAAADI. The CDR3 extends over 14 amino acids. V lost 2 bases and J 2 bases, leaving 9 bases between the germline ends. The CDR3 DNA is TGCGCCAGCAGTGAGGAGGTTAGAAACTATGGCTACACCTTC. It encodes CASSEEVRNYGYTF.

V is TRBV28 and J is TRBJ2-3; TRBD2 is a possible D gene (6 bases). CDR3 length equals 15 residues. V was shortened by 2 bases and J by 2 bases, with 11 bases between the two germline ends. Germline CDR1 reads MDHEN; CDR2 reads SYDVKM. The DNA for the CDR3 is TGTGCCAGCAGTTTAGGAACTAGCCCCACAGATACGCAGTATTTT. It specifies CASSLGTSPTDTQYF.

The CDR3 bases are TGTGCCAGCAGTTTGGGACATTTCTACGAGCAGTACTTC. The encoded protein is CASSLGHFYEQYF. The V call is TRBV12-3 or TRBV12-4, the J call TRBJ2-7; D perhaps matches TRBD1 (6 bases). This CDR3 has 13 residues. V gave up 3 bases and J gave up 3 bases, with 9 bases separating them.

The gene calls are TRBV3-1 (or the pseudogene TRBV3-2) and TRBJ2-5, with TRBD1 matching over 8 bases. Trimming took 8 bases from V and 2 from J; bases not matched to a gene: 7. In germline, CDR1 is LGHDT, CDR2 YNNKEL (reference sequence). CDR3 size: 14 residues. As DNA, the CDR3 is TGTGCCAGCCGCGAGACAGGGGTTCAAGAGACCCAGTACTTC. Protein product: CASRETGVQETQYF.

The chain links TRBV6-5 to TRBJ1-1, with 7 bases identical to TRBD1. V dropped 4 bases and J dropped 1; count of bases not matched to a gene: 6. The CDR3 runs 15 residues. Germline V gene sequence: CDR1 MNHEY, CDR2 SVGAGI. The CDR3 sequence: CASSSGGGGNTEAFF. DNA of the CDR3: TGTGCCAGCAGTTCCGGAGGGGGCGGGAACACTGAAGCTTTCTTT.

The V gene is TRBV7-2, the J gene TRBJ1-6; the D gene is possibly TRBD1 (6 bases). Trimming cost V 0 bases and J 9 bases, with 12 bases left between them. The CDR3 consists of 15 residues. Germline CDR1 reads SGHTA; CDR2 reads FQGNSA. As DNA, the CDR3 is TGTGCCAGCAGCTTAGCTGAGCAGGGGTTTTCACCCCTCCACTTT. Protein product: CASSLAEQGFSPLHF.

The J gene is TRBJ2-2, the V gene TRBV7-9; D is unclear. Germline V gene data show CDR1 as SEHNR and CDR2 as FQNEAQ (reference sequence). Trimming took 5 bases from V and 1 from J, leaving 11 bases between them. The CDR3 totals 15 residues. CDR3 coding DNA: TGTGCCAGCAGCAAGCCCCGAGGGAACACCGGGGAGCTGTTTTTT. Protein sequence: CASSKPRGNTGELFF.

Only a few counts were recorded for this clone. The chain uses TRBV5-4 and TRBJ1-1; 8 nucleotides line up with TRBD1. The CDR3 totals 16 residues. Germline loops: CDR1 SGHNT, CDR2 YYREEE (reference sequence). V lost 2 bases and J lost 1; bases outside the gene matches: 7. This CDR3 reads CASSFWQGARNTEAFF. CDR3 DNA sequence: TGTGCCAGCAGCTTCTGGCAGGGGGCGCGGAACACTGAAGCTTTCTTT.

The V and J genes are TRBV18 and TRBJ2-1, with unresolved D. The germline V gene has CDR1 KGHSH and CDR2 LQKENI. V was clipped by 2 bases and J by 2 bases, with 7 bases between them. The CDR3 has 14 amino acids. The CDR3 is CASSPLDTYNEQFF. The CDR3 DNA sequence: TGTGCCAGCTCACCATTAGACACCTACAATGAGCAGTTCTTC.

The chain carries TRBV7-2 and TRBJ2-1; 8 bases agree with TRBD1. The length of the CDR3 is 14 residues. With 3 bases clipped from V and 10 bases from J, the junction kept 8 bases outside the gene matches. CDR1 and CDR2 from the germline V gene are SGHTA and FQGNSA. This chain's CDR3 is CASSFSTGDEEQFF. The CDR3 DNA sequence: TGTGCCAGCAGCTTTTCGACAGGGGATGAGGAGCAGTTCTTC.

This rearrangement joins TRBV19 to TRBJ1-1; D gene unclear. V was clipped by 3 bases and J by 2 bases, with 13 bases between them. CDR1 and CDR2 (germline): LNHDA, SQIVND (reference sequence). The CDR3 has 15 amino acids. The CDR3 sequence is CASSIFGLINTEAFF. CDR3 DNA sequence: TGTGCCAGTAGTATCTTCGGACTGATAAACACTGAAGCTTTCTTT.

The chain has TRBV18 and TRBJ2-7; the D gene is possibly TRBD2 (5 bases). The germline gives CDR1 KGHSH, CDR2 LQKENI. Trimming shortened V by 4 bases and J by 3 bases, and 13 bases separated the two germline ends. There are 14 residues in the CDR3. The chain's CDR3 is CASSQQTGGYEQYF. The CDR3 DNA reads TGTGCCAGCTCACAACAAACCGGAGGCTACGAGCAGTACTTC. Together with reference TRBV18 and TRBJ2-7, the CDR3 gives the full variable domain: NAGVMQNPRHLVRRRGQEARLRCSPMKGHSHVYWYRQLPEEGLKFMVYLQKENIIDESGMPKERFSAEFPKEGPSILRIQQVVRGDSAAYFCASSQQTGGYEQYFGPGTRLTVT.

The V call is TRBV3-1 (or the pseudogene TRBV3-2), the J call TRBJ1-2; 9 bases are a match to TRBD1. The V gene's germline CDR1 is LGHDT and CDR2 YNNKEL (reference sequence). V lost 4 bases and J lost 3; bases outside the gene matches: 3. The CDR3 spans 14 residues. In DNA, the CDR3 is TGTGCCAGCAGCCTCGGACAGGGGCACTATGGCTACACCTTC. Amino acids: CASSLGQGHYGYTF.

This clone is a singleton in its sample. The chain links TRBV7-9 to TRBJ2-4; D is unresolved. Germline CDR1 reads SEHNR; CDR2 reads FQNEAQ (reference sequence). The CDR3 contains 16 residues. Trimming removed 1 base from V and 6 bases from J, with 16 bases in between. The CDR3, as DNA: TGTGCCAGCAGCTTAGGGCCGACTGTGGCCTTAAACATTCAGTACTTC. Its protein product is CASSLGPTVALNIQYF.

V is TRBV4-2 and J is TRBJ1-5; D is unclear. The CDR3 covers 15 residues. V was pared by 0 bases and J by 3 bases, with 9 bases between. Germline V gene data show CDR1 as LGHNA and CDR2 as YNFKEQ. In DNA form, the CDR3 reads TGTGCCAGCAGCCAAGATAGCAGCTACAATCAGCCCCAGCATTTT. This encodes CASSQDSSYNQPQHF.

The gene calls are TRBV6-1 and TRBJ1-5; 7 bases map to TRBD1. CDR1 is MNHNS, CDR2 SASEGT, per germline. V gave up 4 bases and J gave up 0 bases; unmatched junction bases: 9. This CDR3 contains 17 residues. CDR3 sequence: CASSGIGTAYSNQPQHF. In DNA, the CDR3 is TGTGCCAGCAGTGGGATTGGGACAGCGTATAGCAATCAGCCCCAGCATTTT.

CDR3: CASSVGFWGPTGELFF. As DNA, the CDR3 is TGTGCCAGCAGCGTAGGGTTCTGGGGGCCAACCGGGGAGCTGTTTTTT. This chain connects TRBV9 to TRBJ2-2; tentatively, D is TRBD1 (6 bases). Germline CDR1 SGDLS, CDR2 YYNGEE. The CDR3 has 16 residues. V was shortened by 0 bases and J by 5 bases, with 14 bases between the two germline ends.

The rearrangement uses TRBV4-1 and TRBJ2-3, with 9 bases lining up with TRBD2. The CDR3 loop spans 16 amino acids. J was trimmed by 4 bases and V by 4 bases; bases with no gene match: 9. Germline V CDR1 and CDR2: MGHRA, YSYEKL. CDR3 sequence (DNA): TGCGCCAGCAGCCCTAGCGGGGTCCCCGGCGCAGATACGCAGTATTTT. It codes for CASSPSGVPGADTQYF.

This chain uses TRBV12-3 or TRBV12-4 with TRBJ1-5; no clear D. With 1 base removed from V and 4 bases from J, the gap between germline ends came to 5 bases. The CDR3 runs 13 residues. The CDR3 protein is CASSLGRNQPQHF. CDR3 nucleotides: TGTGCCAGCAGTTTAGGCAGAAATCAGCCCCAGCATTTT.

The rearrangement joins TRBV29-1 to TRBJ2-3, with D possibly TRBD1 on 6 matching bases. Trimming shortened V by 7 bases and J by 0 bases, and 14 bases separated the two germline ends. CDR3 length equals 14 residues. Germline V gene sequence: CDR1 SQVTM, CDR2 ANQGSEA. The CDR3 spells CSGWTDFSTDTQYF. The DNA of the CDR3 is TGCAGCGGATGGACAGATTTTAGCACAGATACGCAGTATTTT.